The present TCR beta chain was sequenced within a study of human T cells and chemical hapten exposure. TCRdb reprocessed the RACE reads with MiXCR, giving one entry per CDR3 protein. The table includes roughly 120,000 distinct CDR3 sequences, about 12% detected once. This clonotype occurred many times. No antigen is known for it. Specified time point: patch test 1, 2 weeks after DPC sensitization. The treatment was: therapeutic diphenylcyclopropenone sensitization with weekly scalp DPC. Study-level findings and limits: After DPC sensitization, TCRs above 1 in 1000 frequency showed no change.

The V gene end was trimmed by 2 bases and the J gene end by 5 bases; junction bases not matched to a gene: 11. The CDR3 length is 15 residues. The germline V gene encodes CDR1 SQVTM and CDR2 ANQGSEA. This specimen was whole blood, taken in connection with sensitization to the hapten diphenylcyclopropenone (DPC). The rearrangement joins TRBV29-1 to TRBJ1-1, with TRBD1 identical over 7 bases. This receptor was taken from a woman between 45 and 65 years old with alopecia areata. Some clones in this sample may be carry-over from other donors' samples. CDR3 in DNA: TGCAGCGTTGAAAACCAACAGGGGCGCGGGACTGAAGCTTTCTTT. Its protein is CSVENQQGRGTEAFF.